This T cell receptor beta chain was documented in a study of cytomegalovirus exposure and HLA in healthy donors. On the study more broadly: The early release's HLA-typed donors yielded 65 million to 85 million unique TCRs.

Germline CDR1 and CDR2: MNHNS and SASEGT. The CDR3 extends over 18 amino acids. The J segment lost 0 bases and the V segment lost 2 bases, leaving 6 bases of the junction unmatched. The study ran its PCR with 60 Vbeta and 13 Jbeta primers. Only in-frame clones appear in the TCRdb table, and some are missing; sequencing was by immunoSEQ multiplex PCR. The table has more than 100,000 clones, about three fifths seen once. This clone was observed a few times. Sequencing was done on a sample of PBMCs. The rearrangement joins TRBV6-1 to TRBJ2-6; 8 positions match TRBD2. This TCR was sampled from a woman aged 40 to 50 in good health and CMV-seropositive. This chain's CDR3 is CASSETAGARSGANVLTF. CDR3 DNA: TGTGCCAGCAGTGAAACAGCGGGGGCCCGCTCTGGGGCCAACGTCCTGACTTTC.